The 27 T cell receptor beta chains reported below all come from one sample, sequenced in a study of shared clonotypes between healthy human individuals. Data came from immunoSEQ multiplex PCR; TCRdb stores just in-frame clones and leaves some out. Among 2 million to 2.5 million clones listed, 95% were seen once. The specimen sequenced was naive CD4+ T cells sorted from blood. Subset denoted: CD45RA+ positively selected. The receptors were sampled from a man aged 18 to 35 in good health.

The chain has TRBV2 and TRBJ1-3; no definite D call. Trimming removed 5 bases from V and 6 bases from J, with 8 bases in between. The CDR3 contains 12 residues. Germline-derived CDR1 and CDR2 are SNHLY and FYNNEI. The CDR3 region is CASSITENTIYF. The CDR3, as DNA: TGTGCCAGCAGTATAACAGAAAACACCATATATTTT. Combining the CDR3 with reference TRBV2 and TRBJ1-3 gives the whole variable domain EPEVTQTPSHQVTQMGQEVILRCVPISNHLYFYWYRQILGQKVEFLVSFYNNEISEKSEIFDDQFSVERPDGSNFTLKIRSTKLEDSAMYFCASSITENTIYFGEGSWLTVV.

J is TRBJ1-5 and V is TRBV28; D gene unclear. The germline V gene has CDR1 MDHEN and CDR2 SYDVKM. Trimming removed 4 bases from V and 0 bases from J, with 13 bases in between. The length of the CDR3 is 16 residues. The CDR3 protein is CASSSPRHYSNQPQHF. DNA of the CDR3: TGTGCCAGCAGTTCTCCACGACACTATAGCAATCAGCCCCAGCATTTT.

V and J are TRBV4-1 and TRBJ1-2; possibly TRBD1 for D (5 bases). This CDR3 is built from 14 residues. Germline V gives CDR1 MGHRA, CDR2 YSYEKL. V was cut by 4 bases and J by 5 bases, with 14 bases left in between. CDR3 protein: CASSLREGSYGYTF. The DNA for the CDR3 is TGCGCCAGCAGCCTGAGGGAGGGGTCATATGGCTACACCTTC.

The V and J genes are TRBV2 and TRBJ2-2; D call uncertain. Trimming took 7 bases from V and 1 from J, leaving 7 bases between them. The CDR3 is 13 amino acids. Germline CDR1 and CDR2: SNHLY and FYNNEI. CDR3 loop: CASMTLNTGELFF. As DNA, the CDR3 is TGTGCCAGCATGACACTGAACACCGGGGAGCTGTTTTTT.

This clone was picked up one time. The V gene is TRBV7-6, the J gene TRBJ1-4; D is uncertain. Germline assignment: CDR1 SGHVS and CDR2 FNYEAQ. Trimming removed 1 base from V and 4 bases from J, with 10 bases in between. The CDR3 consists of 15 residues. The CDR3 bases are TGTGCCAGCAGCTTAGGAATAGATCATAATGAAAAACTGTTTTTT. Translation gives CASSLGIDHNEKLFF.

This chain uses TRBV4-1 with TRBJ2-5, with 10 bases aligning to TRBD2. The length of the CDR3 is 17 residues. Losses at the gene ends were 0 bases for V and 5 bases for J; bases not matched to a gene: 9. The germline V gene has CDR1 MGHRA and CDR2 YSYEKL. The CDR3 bases are TGCGCCAGCAGCCAAGAAGTTGTGAAGCGGGGGGGCGAGACCCAGTACTTC. Amino acid sequence: CASSQEVVKRGGETQYF.

This chain connects TRBV6-5 to TRBJ1-6; 9 positions match TRBD1. From germline, CDR1 is MNHEY and CDR2 SVGAGI. J was trimmed by 5 bases and V by 6 bases; bases with no gene match: 5. The CDR3 runs 15 residues. CDR3 loop: CASRPGQGHNSPLHF. The CDR3, as DNA: TGTGCCAGCAGGCCGGGACAGGGACATAATTCACCCCTCCACTTT.

Remarks on this clone: Different DNA sequences within this sample yield the same CDR3. This sequence joins TRBV11-2 and TRBJ2-7; no definite D call. The length of the CDR3 is 12 residues. Looked up from germline, CDR1 is SGHAT and CDR2 is FQNNGV. The ends were cut back, 5 bases at V and 4 bases at J, with 9 bases in the middle. The CDR3 DNA reads as TGTGCCAGCAGCCCTGGGCCGTACGAGCAGTACTTC. This translates into CASSPGPYEQYF.

A note on this clone: The same CDR3 is also encoded by other DNA sequences in this sample. This chain uses TRBV19 with TRBJ2-5; possible D gene TRBD2, 6 bases. This CDR3 has 15 residues. Trimming took 3 bases from V and 4 from J, leaving 15 bases between them. Germline V gives CDR1 LNHDA, CDR2 SQIVND (reference sequence). In DNA, the CDR3 is TGTGCCAGTAGTATCGGAGGGCGGGGTGGAGAGACCCAGTACTTC. This codes for CASSIGGRGGETQYF.

The chain is built from TRBV4-2 and TRBJ2-7; TRBD1 is a possible D gene (5 bases). Trimming cost V 0 bases and J 3 bases, with 15 bases left between them. This CDR3 has 16 amino acids. From germline, CDR1 is LGHNA and CDR2 YNFKEQ. CDR3: CASSQDWSGKFYEQYF. The CDR3 coding sequence is TGTGCCAGCAGCCAAGATTGGTCAGGGAAATTCTACGAGCAGTACTTC.

The V and J genes are TRBV11-2 and TRBJ2-1; 9 bases line up with TRBD1. Losses at the gene ends were 1 base for V and 9 bases for J; bases not matched to a gene: 10. Per germline, CDR1 SGHAT and CDR2 FQNNGV. The CDR3 extends over 16 amino acids. CDR3 residues: CASSLAPGQGLGEQFF. DNA of the CDR3: TGTGCCAGCAGCTTAGCTCCGGGACAGGGCTTGGGTGAGCAGTTCTTC.

This clone came up a few times. Other DNA sequences in the sample encode the same CDR3. V and J are TRBV10-3 and TRBJ1-5; D call uncertain. Germline loops: CDR1 ENHRY, CDR2 SYGVKD. There are 12 residues in the CDR3. The V and J ends lost 2 bases and 2 bases respectively, with 1 base between them. The CDR3 reads CAISEGNQPQHF. Here the CDR3 DNA reads TGTGCCATCAGTGAGGGCAATCAGCCCCAGCATTTT.

This rearrangement joins TRBV9 to TRBJ1-6; D gene unclear. In germline, CDR1 is SGDLS, CDR2 YYNGEE. Trimming took 6 bases from V and 2 from J, leaving 15 bases between them. CDR3 size: 16 residues. The CDR3 DNA reads TGTGCCAGCACCAAAGGTCCGCCGGCCTATAATTCACCCCTCCACTTT. It yields the protein CASTKGPPAYNSPLHF.

A single count supports this clone. The J gene is TRBJ2-7, the V gene TRBV6-1; perhaps TRBD1 as D (6 bases). V lost 5 bases, J lost 0 bases, and 11 bases lay in between. Germline lookup yields CDR1 MNHNS and CDR2 SASEGT. The length of the CDR3 is 14 residues. In nucleotides, the CDR3 is TGTGCCAGCAGTCGGGACACCCTCTCCTACGAGCAGTACTTC. This encodes CASSRDTLSYEQYF.

The chain couples TRBV5-1 to TRBJ2-7; 7 bases map to TRBD1. The germline V gene encodes CDR1 SGHRS and CDR2 YFSETQ. V was clipped by 3 bases and J by 2 bases; unmatched bases: 11. The CDR3 loop spans 16 amino acids. As DNA, the CDR3 is TGCGCCAGCAGCTCTGGACAGGTTCGATCGGCCTACGAGCAGTACTTC. Protein product: CASSSGQVRSAYEQYF. The variable domain in full, with the rest retrieved from reference TRBV5-1 and TRBJ2-7, is KAGVTQTPRYLIKTRGQQVTLSCSPISGHRSVSWYQQTPGQGLQFLFEYFSETQRNKGNFPGRFSGRQFSNSRSEMNVSTLELGDSALYLCASSSGQVRSAYEQYFGPGTRLTVT.

The chain couples TRBV11-2 to TRBJ2-1; 10 nucleotides agree with TRBD2. This CDR3 spans 18 amino acids. V lost 1 base, J lost 1 base, and 7 bases stayed unmatched. The V gene's germline CDR1 is SGHAT and CDR2 FQNNGV. In DNA form, the CDR3 reads TGTGCCAGCAGCTTAGCCCCCTCAGCGGGGGGGTCCTACAATGAGCAGTTCTTC. It encodes CASSLAPSAGGSYNEQFF.

The DNA for the CDR3 is TGTGCCAGCAGCCCCATCTCCGGGGCTGCGAACACCGGGGAGCTGTTTTTT. Amino acids: CASSPISGAANTGELFF. V gene TRBV5-6 combines with J gene TRBJ2-2, with D tentatively TRBD1 or TRBD2 (5 bases each). The CDR3 sequence is 17 residues long. The V gene lost 4 bases and the J gene lost 0 bases, with 16 bases spanning the gap. Germline assignment: CDR1 SGHDT and CDR2 YYEEEE.

The V gene is TRBV4-1, the J gene TRBJ1-2, with D perhaps matching TRBD1 (6 bases). The germline V gene encodes CDR1 MGHRA and CDR2 YSYEKL. The CDR3 extends over 16 amino acids. V was trimmed by 0 bases and J by 7 bases, leaving 18 bases between them. The CDR3 is CASSQDKDSPWLGYTF. The CDR3 DNA reads TGCGCCAGCAGCCAAGATAAGGACAGCCCATGGCTTGGCTACACCTTC.

This chain joins TRBV6-4 and TRBJ2-1; 9 positions agree with TRBD1. The V gene end was trimmed by 2 bases and the J gene end by 7 bases; junction bases not matched to a gene: 6. The CDR3 is 15 amino acids. Germline CDR1 reads MRHNA; CDR2 reads SNTAGT. CDR3: CASSDGDRARNEQFF. The CDR3 nucleotides are TGTGCCAGCAGTGACGGGGACAGGGCTAGGAATGAGCAGTTCTTC.

This chain uses TRBV6-5 with TRBJ2-2, with 7 bases aligning to TRBD1. The V gene end was trimmed by 0 bases and the J gene end by 1 base; junction bases not matched to a gene: 2. Germline V gene data show CDR1 as MNHEY and CDR2 as SVGAGI. The CDR3 covers 16 residues. CDR3: CASSYSTGRNTGELFF. The CDR3 coding sequence is TGTGCCAGCAGTTACTCGACAGGGAGGAACACCGGGGAGCTGTTTTTT.

V usage is TRBV6-1 and J usage is TRBJ1-2, with 7 bases identical to TRBD1. J gave up 3 bases and V 4 bases, and 5 bases lay outside the gene matches. This CDR3 is 14 amino acids long. Germline assignment: CDR1 MNHNS and CDR2 SASEGT. This CDR3 reads CASSAYQGDYGYTF. Written as DNA, the CDR3 is TGTGCCAGCAGTGCCTACCAGGGGGACTATGGCTACACCTTC.

The J gene is TRBJ2-2, the V gene TRBV7-2; D uncertain. The CDR3 has 15 residues. V lost 7 bases and J lost 7, with 19 bases in between. Germline loops: CDR1 SGHTA, CDR2 FQGNSA. As DNA, the CDR3 is TGTGCCAGCACCGACCGTTGGCAGGAAGACGGGGAGCTGTTTTTT. It codes for CASTDRWQEDGELFF.

J is TRBJ1-2 and V is TRBV10-1, with TRBD1 identical over 7 bases. Germline CDR1 is WNHNN and CDR2 is SYGVQD (reference sequence). CDR3 length equals 17 residues. V lost 9 bases, J lost 0 bases, and 16 bases stayed unmatched. In DNA form, the CDR3 reads TGCGCCAGGTACCGTATGGTAGACAGGGCAGCTAACTATGGCTACACCTTC. This codes for CARYRMVDRAANYGYTF.

A word on this clone: Other nucleotide sequences from this sample produce the same CDR3. V usage is TRBV30 and J usage is TRBJ1-6, with a possible D match to TRBD1 (5 bases). V lost 1 base to trimming and J lost 1 base, with 8 bases between them. There are 15 residues in the CDR3. Germline V lookup: CDR1 GTSNPN, CDR2 SVGIG (reference sequence). The CDR3 DNA sequence: TGTGCCTGGAGTGGGGGGGGGTCCTATAATTCACCCCTCCACTTT. It encodes CAWSGGGSYNSPLHF.

Details on this clone: The sample holds other DNA sequences that translate to the same CDR3. V and J are TRBV6-1 and TRBJ2-5, with 10 nucleotides matching TRBD2. The CDR3 length is 14 residues. V was clipped by 6 bases and J by 2 bases; unmatched bases: 3. Germline CDR1 is MNHNS and CDR2 is SASEGT. Written as DNA, the CDR3 is TGTGCCAGCAGGACTAGCGGGTCTCAAGAGACCCAGTACTTC. Translated: CASRTSGSQETQYF.

This chain uses TRBV2 with TRBJ2-3; 7 bases map to TRBD2. The CDR3 is made up of 15 amino acids. Per the germline V gene, CDR1 is SNHLY and CDR2 is FYNNEI. Unmatched junction bases numbered 6, after V lost 2 bases and J lost 4 bases. This CDR3 is CASSEREGYSDTQYF. CDR3 bases: TGTGCCAGCAGTGAAAGGGAGGGGTATTCAGATACGCAGTATTTT.

This CDR3 reads CASSLSGVNIQYF. The CDR3 nucleotides read TGTGCCAGCAGCTTGTCCGGGGTAAACATTCAGTACTTC. V gene TRBV5-8 combines with J gene TRBJ2-4, with a weak D call TRBD2 (5 bases). From germline, CDR1 is SGHTS and CDR2 YDEGEE. Trimming removed 1 base at V and 6 bases at J, with 8 bases between. The CDR3 is 13 residues long. The whole variable domain, remainder taken from reference TRBV5-8 and TRBJ2-4, is EAGVTQSPTHLIKTRGQQATLRCSPISGHTSVYWYQQALGLGLQFLLWYDEGEERNRGNFPPRFSGRQFPNYSSELNVNALELEDSALYLCASSLSGVNIQYFGAGTRLSVL.